The text below deals with one T cell receptor (beta chain). As originally analysed: Scientists estimated how many nucleated cells there were by amplifying reference gene primers. Clones were sequenced by immunoSEQ multiplex PCR, and TCRdb holds only the in-frame ones, with some missing. The DNA was the basis for D and trimming; V, J and clone size are from that table. This sample carries 95,000 to 110,000 clones, approximately 90% of them seen once, and the ten largest clones take around 3.1%. The sample is drawn from a study of blood T cell repertoires in COVID-19. Study-wide background: There were acute and convalescent COVID-19 samples, and they came from the United States, Italy and Spain. The cDNA or gDNA used as material had been derived from T cells, B-cell-depleted T cells, or PBMCs.

CDR3 size: 14 residues. In germline, CDR1 is SQVTM, CDR2 ANQGSEA. The germline V and J ends were trimmed by 2 bases and 0 bases, with 10 bases remaining between them. This TCR derives from a man aged 50 to 60 in a cohort sampled during active COVID-19. This chain links TRBV29-1 with TRBJ1-1; D is undetermined. Material: peripheral blood. The CDR3 reads CSVERVTVNTEAFF. CDR3 DNA sequence: TGCAGCGTTGAACGGGTGACGGTGAACACTGAAGCTTTCTTT.